The T cell receptor (beta chain) under discussion was sequenced for a study of control samples from healthy donors and cancer patients. TCRdb keeps only in-frame clones here, not all; method: immunoSEQ multiplex PCR. Of about 120,000 clones listed, 85% to 95% are singletons. The sequenced sample was PBMCs. The receptor comes from an older man with head and neck cancer.

The CDR3 DNA sequence: TGTGCCAGCAGGGGCGGCAGGGGGCATCAAGAGACCCAGTACTTC. This encodes CASRGGRGHQETQYF. The chain uses TRBV27 and TRBJ2-5; 8 positions agree with TRBD1. The trim removed 6 bases at V and 2 bases at J, leaving 8 bases unmatched. Germline values: CDR1 MNHEY, CDR2 SMNVEV (reference sequence). This CDR3 has 15 residues.